Sequencing of this TCR beta chain was carried out in a study of T cell responses to AZD1222 COVID-19 vaccine. Germline V gene lookup returns CDR1 SGHAT and CDR2 FQNNGV. Trimming cost V 3 bases and J 2 bases, with 7 bases left between them. CDR3 length: 14 amino acids. Study observations and caveats: An increase in Spike-specific TCR breadth and depth was observed after two AZD1222 doses. The sample set comprised mostly white British donors with more females, and clonal diversity was possibly underestimated.

As regards this clone: Its antigen is still unknown.

Generated by immunoSEQ multiplex PCR, the TCRdb table keeps only in-frame clones and is missing some. The table records tens of thousands of clones, around 84% of them present only once. The chain carries TRBV11-2 and TRBJ1-4; D may be TRBD1 (5 bases). The clonotype was recovered from an adult in good health. This specimen was peripheral blood, taken on day 0 of AZD1222 vaccination. CDR3 amino acids: CASSLGTTNEKLFF. In DNA form, the CDR3 reads TGTGCCAGCAGCTTGGGGACGACTAATGAAAAACTGTTTTTT.